This T cell receptor (beta chain) was recorded in a study of blood T cell repertoires in COVID-19. At the level of the study: COVID-19 samples, acute and convalescent, were from the United States, Italy and Spain. T cells, B-cell-depleted T cells, or PBMCs supplied cDNA or gDNA.

V was trimmed by 7 bases and J by 8 bases, leaving 23 bases between them. The CDR3 length is 15 residues. The V gene's germline CDR1 is MDHEN and CDR2 SYDVKM. Original processing notes: Amplification of reference gene primers provided the estimated nucleated cell counts. Only in-frame clones appear in the TCRdb table, and some are missing; sequencing was by immunoSEQ multiplex PCR. That table gives V, J and clone size, and the DNA gave D and trimming. The sample has about 200,000 clones, almost 90% seen once. The specimen was peripheral blood. V and J are TRBV28 and TRBJ1-1; tentatively, D is TRBD1 (5 bases). The source is a man between 18 and 35 years old with active or convalescent COVID-19. DNA for the CDR3: TGTGCCAGCAACTGGATCGGGGGGATTGACCGCGAAGCTTTCTTT. Protein: CASNWIGGIDREAFF.